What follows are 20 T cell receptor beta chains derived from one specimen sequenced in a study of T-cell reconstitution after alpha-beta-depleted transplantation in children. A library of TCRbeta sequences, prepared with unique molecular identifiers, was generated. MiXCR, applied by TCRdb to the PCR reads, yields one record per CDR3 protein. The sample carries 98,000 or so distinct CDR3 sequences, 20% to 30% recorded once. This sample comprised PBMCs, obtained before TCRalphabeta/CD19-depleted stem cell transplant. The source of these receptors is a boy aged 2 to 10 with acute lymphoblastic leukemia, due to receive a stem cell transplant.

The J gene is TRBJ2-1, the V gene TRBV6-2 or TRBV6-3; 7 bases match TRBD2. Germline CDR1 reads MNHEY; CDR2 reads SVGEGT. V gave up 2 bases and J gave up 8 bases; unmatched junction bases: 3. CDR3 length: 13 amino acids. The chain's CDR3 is CASSYPGRDEQFF. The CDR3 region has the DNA TGTGCCAGCAGTTACCCAGGGAGGGATGAGCAGTTCTTC.

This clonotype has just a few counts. CDR3 sequence: CASSLGTGSSYNEQFF. The CDR3 DNA reads as TGTGCCAGCAGCTTAGGGACGGGAAGCTCCTACAATGAGCAGTTCTTC. The chain joins TRBV11-2 to TRBJ2-1, with D possibly being TRBD2 (5 bases). Germline assignment: CDR1 SGHAT and CDR2 FQNNGV. Trimming left V 1 base short and J 0 bases short, with 10 bases between. The CDR3 runs 16 residues.

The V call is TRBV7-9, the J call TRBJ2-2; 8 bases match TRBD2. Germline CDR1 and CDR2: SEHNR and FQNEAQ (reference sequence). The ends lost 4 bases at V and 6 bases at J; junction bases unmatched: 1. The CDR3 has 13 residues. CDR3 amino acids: CASSWTSSGELFF. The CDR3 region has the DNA TGTGCCAGCAGCTGGACTAGCTCCGGGGAGCTGTTTTTT.

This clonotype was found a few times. In DNA form, the CDR3 reads TGCAGTGCTAGAAGGCCGGGTGCCTCCTACGAGCAGTACTTC. Its protein is CSARRPGASYEQYF. The chain has TRBV20-1 and TRBJ2-7, with no clear D. V was cut by 2 bases and J by 0 bases, with 11 bases left in between. Germline V gives CDR1 DFQATT, CDR2 SNEGSKA (reference sequence). CDR3 length equals 14 residues.

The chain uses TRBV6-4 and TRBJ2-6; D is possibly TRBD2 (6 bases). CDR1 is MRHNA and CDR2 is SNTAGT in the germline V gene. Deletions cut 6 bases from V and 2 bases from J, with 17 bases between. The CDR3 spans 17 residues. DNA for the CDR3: TGTGCCAGCAGCAGAGGCGGAGGGGCAACTGGGGCCAACGTCCTGACTTTC. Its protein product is CASSRGGGATGANVLTF.

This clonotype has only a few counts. The CDR3 DNA is TGCAGTGCTAGTGTCGCGGGACTAGCCACAGATACGCAGTATTTT. It encodes CSASVAGLATDTQYF. The chain is built from TRBV20-1 and TRBJ2-3; TRBD2 matches 9 bases. The CDR3 is 15 residues long. Trimming took 3 bases from V and 2 from J; bases not matched to a gene: 6. Germline loops: CDR1 DFQATT, CDR2 SNEGSKA (reference sequence).

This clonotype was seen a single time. The CDR3 loop reads CASSAGEGNTGELFF. The CDR3 region has the DNA TGTGCCAGCAGTGCCGGGGAGGGAAACACCGGGGAGCTGTTTTTT. The V and J genes are TRBV2 and TRBJ2-2; 7 bases match TRBD2. The CDR3 is made up of 15 amino acids. Germline assignment: CDR1 SNHLY and CDR2 FYNNEI. J was trimmed by 2 bases and V by 4 bases; bases with no gene match: 4. The whole variable domain, remainder taken from reference TRBV2 and TRBJ2-2, is EPEVTQTPSHQVTQMGQEVILRCVPISNHLYFYWYRQILGQKVEFLVSFYNNEISEKSEIFDDQFSVERPDGSNFTLKIRSTKLEDSAMYFCASSAGEGNTGELFFGEGSRLTVL.

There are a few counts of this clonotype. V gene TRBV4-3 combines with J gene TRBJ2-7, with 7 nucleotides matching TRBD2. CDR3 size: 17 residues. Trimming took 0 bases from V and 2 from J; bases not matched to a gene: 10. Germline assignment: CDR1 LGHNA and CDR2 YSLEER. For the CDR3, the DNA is TGCGCCAGCAGCCAAGACCGGGCGACCGGACTAGCCTACGAGCAGTACTTC. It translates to CASSQDRATGLAYEQYF.

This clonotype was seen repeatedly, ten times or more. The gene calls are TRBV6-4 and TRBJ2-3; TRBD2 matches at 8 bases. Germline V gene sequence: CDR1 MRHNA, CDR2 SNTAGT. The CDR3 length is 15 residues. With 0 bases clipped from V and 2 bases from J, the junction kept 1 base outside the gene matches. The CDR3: CASSDSSGATDTQYF. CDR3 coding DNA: TGTGCCAGCAGTGACTCTAGCGGGGCCACAGATACGCAGTATTTT.

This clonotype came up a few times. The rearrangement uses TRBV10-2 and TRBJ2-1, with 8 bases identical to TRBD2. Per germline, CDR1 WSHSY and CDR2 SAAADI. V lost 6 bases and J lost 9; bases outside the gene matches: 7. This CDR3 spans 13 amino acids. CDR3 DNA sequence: TGCGCCAGCAGCGGACTAGCTTTCACTGAGCAGTTCTTC. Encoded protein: CASSGLAFTEQFF.

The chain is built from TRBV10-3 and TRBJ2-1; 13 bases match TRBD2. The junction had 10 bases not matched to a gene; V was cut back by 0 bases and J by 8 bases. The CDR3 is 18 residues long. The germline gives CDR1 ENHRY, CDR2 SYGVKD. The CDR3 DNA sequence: TGTGCCATCAGTGAGTCTGGTCGACTAGCGGGAGGAGGCGATGAGCAGTTCTTC. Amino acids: CAISESGRLAGGGDEQFF.

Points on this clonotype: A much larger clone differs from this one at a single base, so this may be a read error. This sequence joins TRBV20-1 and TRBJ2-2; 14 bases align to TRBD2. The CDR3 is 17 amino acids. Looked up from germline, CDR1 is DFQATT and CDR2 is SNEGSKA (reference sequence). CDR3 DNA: TGCTGTGCTAGGGGACTAGCGGGAGTAGGAGCGGGCGGGGAGCTGTTTTTT. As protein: CCARGLAGVGAGGELFF.

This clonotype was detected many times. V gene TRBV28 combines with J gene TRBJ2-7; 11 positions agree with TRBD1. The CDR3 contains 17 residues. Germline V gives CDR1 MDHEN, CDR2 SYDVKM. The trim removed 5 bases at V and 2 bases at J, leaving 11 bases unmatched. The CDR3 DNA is TGTGCCAGCAGTCCTGGCTCGGGACAGGGGGTTCCCTACGAGCAGTACTTC. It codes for CASSPGSGQGVPYEQYF.

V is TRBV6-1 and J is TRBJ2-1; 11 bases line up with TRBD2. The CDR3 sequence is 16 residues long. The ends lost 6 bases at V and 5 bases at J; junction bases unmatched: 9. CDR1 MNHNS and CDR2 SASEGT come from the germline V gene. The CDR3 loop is CASSRPQLAGDNEQFF. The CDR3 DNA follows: TGTGCCAGCAGCCGACCACAACTAGCGGGAGACAATGAGCAGTTCTTC.

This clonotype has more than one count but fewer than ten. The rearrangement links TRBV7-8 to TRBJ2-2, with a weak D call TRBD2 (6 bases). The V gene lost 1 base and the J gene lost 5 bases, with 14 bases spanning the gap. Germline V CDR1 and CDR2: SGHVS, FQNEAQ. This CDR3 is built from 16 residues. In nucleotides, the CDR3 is TGTGCCAGCAGCTTAGAAAACGGGGGAGGAACCGGGGAGCTGTTTTTT. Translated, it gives CASSLENGGGTGELFF.

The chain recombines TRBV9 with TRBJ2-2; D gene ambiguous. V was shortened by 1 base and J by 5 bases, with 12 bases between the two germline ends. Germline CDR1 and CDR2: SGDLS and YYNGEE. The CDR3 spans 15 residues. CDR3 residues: CASSVSQSWTGELFF. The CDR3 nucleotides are TGTGCCAGCAGCGTATCACAGAGTTGGACCGGGGAGCTGTTTTTT.

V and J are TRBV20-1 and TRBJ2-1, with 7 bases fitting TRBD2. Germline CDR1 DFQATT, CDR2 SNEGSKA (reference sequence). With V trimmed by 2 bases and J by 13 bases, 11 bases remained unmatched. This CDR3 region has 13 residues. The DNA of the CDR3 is TGCAGTGCTAGACTAGCGGAGGGCTTCGTCCAGTTCTTC. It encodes CSARLAEGFVQFF.

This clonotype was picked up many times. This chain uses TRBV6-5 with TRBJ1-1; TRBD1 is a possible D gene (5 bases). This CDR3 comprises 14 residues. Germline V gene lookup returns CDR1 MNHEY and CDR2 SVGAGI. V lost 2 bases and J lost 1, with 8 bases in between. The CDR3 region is CASSYRRGNTEAFF. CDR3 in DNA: TGTGCCAGCAGTTACAGGAGGGGGAACACTGAAGCTTTCTTT.

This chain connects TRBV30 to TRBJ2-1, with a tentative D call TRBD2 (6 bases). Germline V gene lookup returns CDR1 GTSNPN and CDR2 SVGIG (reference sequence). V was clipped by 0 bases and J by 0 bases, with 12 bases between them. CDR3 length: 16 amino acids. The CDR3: CAWSVGGGASYNEQFF. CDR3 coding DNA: TGTGCCTGGAGTGTGGGCGGAGGGGCCTCCTACAATGAGCAGTTCTTC. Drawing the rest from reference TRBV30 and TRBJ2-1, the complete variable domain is SQTIHQWPATLVQPVGSPLSLECTVEGTSNPNLYWYRQAAGRGLQLLFYSVGIGQISSEVPQNLSASRPQDRQFILSSKKLLLSDSGFYLCAWSVGGGASYNEQFFGPGTRLTVL.

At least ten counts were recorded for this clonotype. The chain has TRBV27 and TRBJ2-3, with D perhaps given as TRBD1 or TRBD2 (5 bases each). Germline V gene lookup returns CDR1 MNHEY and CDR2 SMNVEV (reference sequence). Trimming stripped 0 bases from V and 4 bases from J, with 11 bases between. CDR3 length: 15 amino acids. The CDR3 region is CASSLSGAGADTQYF. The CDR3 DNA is TGTGCCAGCAGTTTATCTGGGGCCGGGGCAGATACGCAGTATTTT.